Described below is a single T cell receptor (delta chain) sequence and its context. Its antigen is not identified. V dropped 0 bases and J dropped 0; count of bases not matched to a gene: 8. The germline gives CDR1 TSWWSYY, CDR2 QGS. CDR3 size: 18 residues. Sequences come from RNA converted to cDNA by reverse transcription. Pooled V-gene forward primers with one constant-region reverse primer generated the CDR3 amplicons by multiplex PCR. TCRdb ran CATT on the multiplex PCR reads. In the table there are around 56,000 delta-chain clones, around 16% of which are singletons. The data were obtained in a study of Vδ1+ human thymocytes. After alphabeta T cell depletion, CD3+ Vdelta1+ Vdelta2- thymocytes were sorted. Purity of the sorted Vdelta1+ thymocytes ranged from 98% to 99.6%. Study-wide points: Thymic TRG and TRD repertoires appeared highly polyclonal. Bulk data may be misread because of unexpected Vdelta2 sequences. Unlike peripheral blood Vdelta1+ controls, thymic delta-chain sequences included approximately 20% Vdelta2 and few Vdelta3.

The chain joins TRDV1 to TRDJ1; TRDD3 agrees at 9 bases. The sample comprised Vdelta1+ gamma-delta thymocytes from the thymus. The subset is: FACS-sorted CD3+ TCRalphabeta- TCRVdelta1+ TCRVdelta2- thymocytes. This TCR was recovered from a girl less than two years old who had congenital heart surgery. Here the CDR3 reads CALGELLMAGGYTDKLIF. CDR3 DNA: TGTGCTCTTGGGGAACTTCTCATGGCTGGGGGATACACCGATAAACTCATCTTT.